Described below is a single T cell receptor (beta chain) sequence and its context. These data come from a study of shared clonotypes between healthy human individuals. Across the study: There were three CD4 naive, three CD4 memory, two CD8 naive and one CD8 memory plates per donor.

The germline CDR1 and CDR2 sequences are MNHNY and SVGAGI (reference sequence). This CDR3 spans 13 amino acids. V was cut by 7 bases and J by 4 bases, with 11 bases left in between. As processed by the authors: Junction-only immunoSEQ sequences carried no quality scores, so filtering differed. Using immunoSEQ multiplex PCR, the repertoire was profiled, and TCRdb retains in-frame clones only, with some absent. That table is the source of V, J and clone size, and D and trimming were worked out from the DNA. Of roughly 2.2 million clones in the sample, about 90% are singletons; the top ten hold 0.3% to 0.45%.

The specimen sequenced was naive CD4+ T cells from PBMCs. Regarding subset: CD45RA+ positively selected. The clonotype originates from a man younger than 30 in good health. Some clones in this sample may be carry-over from other donors' samples. The chain recombines TRBV6-6 with TRBJ2-1; D remains ambiguous. CDR3 sequence reads: CASTSAPYNEQFF. DNA for the CDR3: TGTGCCAGCACCTCAGCCCCTTACAATGAGCAGTTCTTC.